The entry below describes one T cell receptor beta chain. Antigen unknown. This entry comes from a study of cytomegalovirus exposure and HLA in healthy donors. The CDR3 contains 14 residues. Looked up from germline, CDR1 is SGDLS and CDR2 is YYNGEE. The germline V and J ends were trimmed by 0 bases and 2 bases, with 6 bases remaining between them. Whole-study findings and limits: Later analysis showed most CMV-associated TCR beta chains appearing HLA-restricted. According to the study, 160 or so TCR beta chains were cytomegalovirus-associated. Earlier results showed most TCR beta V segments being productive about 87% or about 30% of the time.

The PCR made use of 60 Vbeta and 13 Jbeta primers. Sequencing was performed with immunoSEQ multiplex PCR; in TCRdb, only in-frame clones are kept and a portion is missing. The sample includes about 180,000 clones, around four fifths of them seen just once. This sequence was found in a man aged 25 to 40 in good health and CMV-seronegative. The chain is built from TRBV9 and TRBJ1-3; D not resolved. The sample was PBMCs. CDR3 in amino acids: CASSVAGAGNTIYF. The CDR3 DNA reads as TGTGCCAGCAGCGTAGCGGGTGCTGGAAACACCATATATTTT.